Following are 29 T cell receptor beta chains from one sample sequenced in a study of T cell repertoires in cytomegalovirus infection. These TCRs are of unknown antigen specificity. From the reads, TCRdb called clonotypes with MiXCR, one entry per CDR3 protein. The sample contains about 100,000 distinct CDR3 sequences, roughly 40% of which appear only once. The sequencing here drew on CD8+ T cells from cultured PBMCs, taken from culture after CMV antigen stimulation. The source is a human donor in good health (CMV status not recorded). Some clones in this sample may be carry-over from other donors' samples.

This clonotype was detected a few times. The genes are TRBV20-1 and TRBJ1-2, with unresolved D. V gave up 0 bases and J gave up 1 base, with 6 bases separating them. This CDR3 comprises 13 residues. Germline V gene lookup returns CDR1 DFQATT and CDR2 SNEGSKA (reference sequence). The CDR3 DNA reads as TGCAGTGCTAGAGAAATGAATAACTATGGCTACACCTTC. It yields the protein CSAREMNNYGYTF.

V gene TRBV2 combines with J gene TRBJ2-2; D is ambiguous. Germline assignment: CDR1 SNHLY and CDR2 FYNNEI. This CDR3 spans 13 amino acids. Trimming shortened V by 5 bases and J by 7 bases, and 11 bases separated the two germline ends. Here the CDR3 DNA reads TGTGCCAGCAGTTTTCGGGTCGGCGGGGAGCTGTTTTTT. It specifies CASSFRVGGELFF.

The chain is built from TRBV12-3 or TRBV12-4 and TRBJ1-1, with a possible D match to TRBD1 (6 bases). V dropped 6 bases and J dropped 5 bases, with 16 bases sitting between them. CDR3 size: 14 residues. The CDR3 is CASRRGGLKTEAFF. CDR3 bases: TGTGCCAGCAGGAGAGGGGGTCTAAAAACTGAAGCTTTCTTT.

There are a few counts of this clonotype. The rearrangement joins TRBV7-9 to TRBJ2-3, with D possibly called TRBD1 or TRBD2 (5 bases each). Trimming shortened V by 5 bases and J by 2 bases, and 20 bases separated the two germline ends. CDR1 is SEHNR and CDR2 is FQNEAQ in the germline V gene (reference sequence). The CDR3 length is 17 residues. CDR3 region: CASSGPMGQRITDTQYF. Written as DNA, the CDR3 is TGTGCCAGCAGCGGCCCGATGGGGCAGCGGATCACAGATACGCAGTATTTT.

This sequence joins TRBV6-5 and TRBJ2-7, with D possibly TRBD2 on 5 matching bases. The V end was cut by 0 bases, the J end by 3 bases, with 9 bases between. CDR1 is MNHEY, CDR2 SVGAGI, per germline. This CDR3 is 14 amino acids long. The CDR3: CASSYSPGYYEQYF. Written as DNA, the CDR3 is TGTGCCAGCAGTTACTCGCCGGGATACTACGAGCAGTACTTC.

In its sample, this clonotype was seen once. The chain carries TRBV5-6 and TRBJ1-2; D is undetermined. Trimming took 0 bases from V and 4 from J, leaving 10 bases between them. Germline CDR1 reads SGHDT; CDR2 reads YYEEEE. The length of the CDR3 is 14 residues. The CDR3 bases are TGTGCCAGCAGCTTGGTGAGGGCGGGCTATGGCTACACCTTC. Protein: CASSLVRAGYGYTF. Full variable domain (missing parts from reference TRBV5-6 and TRBJ1-2): DAGVTQSPTHLIKTRGQQVTLRCSPKSGHDTVSWYQQALGQGPQFIFQYYEEEERQRGNFPDRFSGHQFPNYSSELNVNALLLGDSALYLCASSLVRAGYGYTFGSGTRLTVV.

The chain uses TRBV7-6 and TRBJ1-2; 9 bases are a match to TRBD1. The V and J ends lost 5 bases and 1 base, in that order; junction bases with no gene match: 5. CDR3 length equals 15 residues. Looked up from germline, CDR1 is SGHVS and CDR2 is FNYEAQ. The CDR3 sequence is CASSAGTGYNYGYTF. DNA of the CDR3: TGTGCCAGCAGCGCCGGGACAGGGTATAACTATGGCTACACCTTC.

V gene TRBV7-9 combines with J gene TRBJ2-1; D is uncertain. CDR1 SEHNR and CDR2 FQNEAQ come from the germline V gene (reference sequence). The V and J ends lost 1 base and 9 bases respectively, with 4 bases between them. The length of the CDR3 is 11 residues. The CDR3 DNA is TGTGCCAGCAGCTTAGGAGTTGAGCAGTTCTTC. It specifies CASSLGVEQFF.

This clonotype came up a few times. V usage is TRBV7-8 and J usage is TRBJ1-1; D is unclear. The CDR3 is 15 residues long. The germline V gene encodes CDR1 SGHVS and CDR2 FQNEAQ. Trimming cost V 1 base and J 0 bases, with 9 bases left between them. As DNA, the CDR3 is TGTGCCAGCAGCTTAGAAGGACGGATGAACACTGAAGCTTTCTTT. It encodes CASSLEGRMNTEAFF.

The chain uses TRBV6-5 and TRBJ2-7, with 7 bases fitting TRBD2. Germline values: CDR1 MNHEY, CDR2 SVGAGI. J lost 0 bases, V lost 5 bases, and 7 bases had no gene match. CDR3 size: 15 residues. CDR3 nucleotides: TGTGCCAGCAGTACCGTCAGCGGGGCCTCCTACGAGCAGTACTTC. Translation: CASSTVSGASYEQYF.

The rearrangement uses TRBV7-9 and TRBJ2-6, with TRBD2 matching 10 bases. V lost 4 bases and J lost 0; bases outside the gene matches: 15. CDR3 length: 21 residues. Germline CDR1 is SEHNR and CDR2 is FQNEAQ (reference sequence). Here the CDR3 DNA reads TGTGCCAGCAGCTCCTCAGATTTACTAGCGGGGAACCCCTCTGGGGCCAACGTCCTGACTTTC. It yields the protein CASSSSDLLAGNPSGANVLTF.

This clonotype was counted a few times. CDR3 region: CASSSPPDYGYTF. CDR3 nucleotides: TGTGCCAGCAGCTCCCCTCCGGACTATGGCTACACCTTC. The chain uses TRBV7-6 and TRBJ1-2; D gene ambiguous. The germline gives CDR1 SGHVS, CDR2 FNYEAQ. V was shortened by 4 bases and J by 3 bases, with 9 bases between the two germline ends. CDR3 length: 13 amino acids.

This rearrangement joins TRBV5-1 to TRBJ2-7, with D perhaps given as TRBD1 or TRBD2 (6 bases each). V was clipped by 0 bases and J by 5 bases, with 12 bases between them. The CDR3 covers 14 residues. Germline V gene lookup returns CDR1 SGHRS and CDR2 YFSETQ. The CDR3 sequence is CASSLEGGIDEQYF. The CDR3 nucleotides read TGCGCCAGCAGCTTGGAGGGGGGAATCGACGAGCAGTACTTC.

This sequence joins TRBV5-6 and TRBJ2-7; D possibly corresponds to TRBD2 (5 bases). Trimming left V 4 bases short and J 4 bases short, with 21 bases between. Looked up from germline, CDR1 is SGHDT and CDR2 is YYEEEE. This CDR3 has 16 residues. Here the CDR3 DNA reads TGTGCCAGCAGCCCACTTTTAGACGCGGGTGATTACGAGCAGTACTTC. It specifies CASSPLLDAGDYEQYF.

CDR3 nucleotide sequence: TGTGCCAGCAGCCTGAACCGGATCACTGAAGCTTTCTTT. Amino acid sequence: CASSLNRITEAFF. The gene calls are TRBV27 and TRBJ1-1; D gene unclear. The CDR3 contains 13 residues. Per the germline V gene, CDR1 is MNHEY and CDR2 is SMNVEV (reference sequence). The V and J ends lost 6 bases and 4 bases respectively, with 12 bases between them.

The chain uses TRBV5-6 and TRBJ1-6; TRBD1 is a possible D gene (5 bases). CDR1 is SGHDT, CDR2 YYEEEE, per germline. V dropped 0 bases and J dropped 6 bases, with 13 bases sitting between them. There are 16 residues in the CDR3. The CDR3 spells CASSLDGGTGNSPLHF. The CDR3 nucleotides read TGTGCCAGCAGCTTGGATGGGGGAACGGGTAATTCACCCCTCCACTTT.

This clonotype was seen more than once but under ten times. The CDR3, as DNA: TGTGCCAGCAGTTTAGGGATATACCAAGAGACCCAGTACTTC. Translated: CASSLGIYQETQYF. The chain carries TRBV27 and TRBJ2-5; D call uncertain. There are 14 residues in the CDR3. Trimming left V 2 bases short and J 0 bases short, with 7 bases between. Germline V gene data show CDR1 as MNHEY and CDR2 as SMNVEV (reference sequence).

The V gene is TRBV7-9, the J gene TRBJ2-7; D might be TRBD1 (6 bases). CDR1 and CDR2 (germline): SEHNR, FQNEAQ (reference sequence). The length of the CDR3 is 15 residues. V dropped 1 base and J dropped 2 bases, with 12 bases sitting between them. The CDR3 bases are TGTGCCAGCAGCTTAGGGACAGACACTACCTACGAGCAGTACTTC. Translated, it gives CASSLGTDTTYEQYF.

The chain links TRBV5-4 to TRBJ2-5; possibly TRBD1 for D (6 bases). The CDR3 length is 13 residues. Trimming left V 8 bases short and J 5 bases short, with 16 bases between. Germline V gene lookup returns CDR1 SGHNT and CDR2 YYREEE (reference sequence). The CDR3 loop reads CASGGQSTETQYF. CDR3 nucleotide sequence: TGTGCCAGTGGGGGACAATCCACGGAGACCCAGTACTTC.

The V call is TRBV11-3, the J call TRBJ2-2; 7 positions match TRBD1. In germline, CDR1 is SGHNT, CDR2 YENEEA. After removal of 6 bases from V and 4 bases from J, the junction contained 8 bases not matched to a gene. CDR3 length: 15 amino acids. The CDR3 bases are TGTGCCAGCAGGGATAACAGGGGCGGCACCGGGGAGCTGTTTTTT. Translation: CASRDNRGGTGELFF.

V usage is TRBV19 and J usage is TRBJ2-1; 8 nucleotides line up with TRBD1. This CDR3 spans 15 amino acids. Germline V gene lookup returns CDR1 LNHDA and CDR2 SQIVND (reference sequence). V gave up 0 bases and J gave up 9 bases; unmatched junction bases: 7. The CDR3 spells CASSIDVQGVGEQFF. The CDR3 nucleotides read TGTGCCAGTAGTATAGATGTACAGGGGGTGGGTGAGCAGTTCTTC.

This clonotype has just a few counts. Written as DNA, the CDR3 is TGTGCCAGCAGCTTTCACGCGGGGGGGGATGAGCAGTTCTTC. Translating it yields CASSFHAGGDEQFF. V is TRBV7-6 and J is TRBJ2-1; 9 bases are shared with TRBD2. V lost 3 bases and J lost 8; bases outside the gene matches: 5. Germline V gives CDR1 SGHVS, CDR2 FNYEAQ. The CDR3 runs 14 residues.

The chain is built from TRBV5-5 and TRBJ2-1, with 7 bases that match TRBD2. CDR1 SGHKS and CDR2 YYEKEE come from the germline V gene (reference sequence). This CDR3 contains 16 residues. V gave up 4 bases and J gave up 6 bases; unmatched junction bases: 13. Written as DNA, the CDR3 is TGTGCCAGCAGCCTGGGGAGGGGTCTGCCCCCCAATGAGCAGTTCTTC. This translates into CASSLGRGLPPNEQFF.

In this sample, this clonotype turned up a few times. This sequence joins TRBV7-6 and TRBJ2-1; D uncertain. This CDR3 region has 16 residues. The V and J ends lost 7 bases and 0 bases respectively, with 16 bases between them. Per germline, CDR1 SGHVS and CDR2 FNYEAQ. For the CDR3, the DNA is TGTGCCAGCAACCCGACGGTCTCAAGCTCCTACAATGAGCAGTTCTTC. As protein: CASNPTVSSSYNEQFF. The full variable domain, rest sourced from reference TRBV7-6 and TRBJ2-1, is GAGVSQSPRYKVTKRGQDVALRCDPISGHVSLYWYRQALGQGPEFLTYFNYEAQQDKSGLPNDRFSAERPEGSISTLTIQRTEQRDSAMYRCASNPTVSSSYNEQFFGPGTRLTVL.

This chain connects TRBV7-6 to TRBJ1-1; D unresolved. V dropped 6 bases and J dropped 2 bases, with 13 bases sitting between them. This CDR3 is built from 14 residues. Germline V gene lookup returns CDR1 SGHVS and CDR2 FNYEAQ. CDR3 bases: TGTGCCAGCAGTCGCGCAGGTCCAAACACTGAAGCTTTCTTT. Translated: CASSRAGPNTEAFF.

This clonotype was found many times. The chain carries TRBV7-8 and TRBJ1-4, with unresolved D. Trimming left V 5 bases short and J 8 bases short, with 15 bases between. Germline lookup yields CDR1 SGHVS and CDR2 FQNEAQ. The CDR3 extends over 14 amino acids. The CDR3 is CASSLFTIGEKLFF. In DNA, the CDR3 is TGTGCCAGCAGCCTCTTCACTATCGGGGAAAAACTGTTTTTT.

The chain couples TRBV4-1 to TRBJ2-1; tentatively, D is TRBD1 (6 bases). The germline gives CDR1 MGHRA, CDR2 YSYEKL. There are 15 residues in the CDR3. Trimming stripped 2 bases from V and 9 bases from J, with 17 bases between. The CDR3: CASSQPGVMGGEQFF. DNA of the CDR3: TGCGCCAGCAGCCAACCAGGGGTGATGGGTGGTGAGCAGTTCTTC.

This clonotype has a handful of counts. The chain joins TRBV7-8 to TRBJ2-1; D is ambiguous. Germline values: CDR1 SGHVS, CDR2 FQNEAQ. The CDR3 runs to 13 residues. V was clipped by 5 bases and J by 2 bases, with 7 bases between them. As DNA, the CDR3 is TGTGCCAGCAGCCCCGGGCCCTACAATGAGCAGTTCTTC. It is translated as CASSPGPYNEQFF.

J is TRBJ1-1 and V is TRBV5-6; D possibly corresponds to TRBD1 (5 bases). Looked up from germline, CDR1 is SGHDT and CDR2 is YYEEEE. CDR3 length: 13 residues. Trimming pared 2 bases from V and 3 bases from J, leaving 8 bases between. CDR3 in amino acids: CASSFRGYTEAFF. The CDR3 nucleotides read TGTGCCAGCAGCTTTCGGGGGTACACTGAAGCTTTCTTT.